A selection of T cell receptor beta chains follows, all from one sample in a study of blood T cell repertoires in COVID-19. The protocol was immunoSEQ multiplex PCR, while the TCRdb copy is restricted to in-frame clones and leaves out a portion. The data hold about 170,000 clones, with about 80% observed a single time. The sequencing sample was made of peripheral blood. The receptors come from a woman between 65 and 79 years old with acute or convalescent COVID-19. Both conserved end residues are part of each CDR3. A D gene is named only where the DNA matches it firmly. Rows may omit the clone size; those that give it use once, few, many or a size class.

V gene: TRBV27; clone size: -; D gene: TRBD1; J gene: TRBJ1-6; CDR3 protein: CASRTLTGTATNSPLHF; CDR3 DNA: TGTGCCAGCCGAACCCTAACCGGGACAGCGACCAATTCACCCCTCCACTTT
V gene: TRBV6-2/TRBV6-3; clone size: -; D gene: TRBD2; J gene: TRBJ2-1; CDR3 protein: CASSYSASGRRNNEQFF; CDR3 DNA: TGTGCCAGCAGTTACTCTGCTAGCGGGAGACGAAACAATGAGCAGTTCTTC
V gene: TRBV15; clone size: -; D gene: -; J gene: TRBJ1-4; CDR3 protein: CATSRDDRNEKLFF; CDR3 DNA: TGTGCCACCAGCAGAGATGACAGGAATGAAAAACTGTTTTTT
V gene: TRBV2; clone size: -; D gene: TRBD2; J gene: TRBJ2-5; CDR3 protein: CASSPGTSGETQYF; CDR3 DNA: TGTGCCAGCAGTCCTGGGACTAGCGGAGAGACCCAGTACTTC
V gene: TRBV7-2; clone size: -; D gene: -; J gene: TRBJ1-6; CDR3 protein: CASRPGFNSPLHF; CDR3 DNA: TGTGCCAGCAGACCGGGTTTTAATTCACCCCTCCACTTT
V gene: TRBV6-1; clone size: few; D gene: TRBD1; J gene: TRBJ1-5; CDR3 protein: CASREGQGASQPQHF; CDR3 DNA: TGTGCCAGCAGAGAGGGACAGGGGGCGTCTCAGCCCCAGCATTTT
V gene: TRBV5-3; clone size: once; D gene: -; J gene: TRBJ1-2; CDR3 protein: CARSSATGPFYGYTF; CDR3 DNA: TGTGCCAGAAGCTCTGCAACAGGCCCTTTTTATGGCTACACCTTC
V gene: TRBV29-1; clone size: once; D gene: -; J gene: TRBJ2-7; CDR3 protein: CSVEESDYTSYEQYF; CDR3 DNA: TGCAGCGTTGAAGAGAGCGACTACACGTCCTACGAGCAGTACTTC
V gene: TRBV5-4; clone size: -; D gene: TRBD1; J gene: TRBJ1-2; CDR3 protein: CASSLGGQGKYGYTF; CDR3 DNA: TGTGCCAGCAGCCTGGGGGGACAGGGAAAATATGGCTACACCTTC
V gene: TRBV5-1; clone size: -; D gene: -; J gene: TRBJ2-2; CDR3 protein: CASSLALNTGELFF; CDR3 DNA: TGCGCCAGCAGCTTGGCCTTGAACACCGGGGAGCTGTTTTTT
V gene: TRBV6-5; clone size: few; D gene: TRBD2; J gene: TRBJ2-1; CDR3 protein: CATSTSGENEQFF; CDR3 DNA: TGTGCCACCTCGACTAGCGGGGAGAATGAGCAGTTCTTC
V gene: TRBV28; clone size: once; D gene: -; J gene: TRBJ2-3; CDR3 protein: CATTSGGSTDTQYF; CDR3 DNA: TGTGCCACCACAAGCGGTGGAAGCACAGATACGCAGTATTTT
V gene: TRBV19; clone size: -; D gene: -; J gene: TRBJ2-1; CDR3 protein: CASSIPGHPEQFF; CDR3 DNA: TGTGCCAGTAGTATTCCCGGACACCCCGAGCAGTTCTTC
V gene: TRBV5-1; clone size: -; D gene: -; J gene: TRBJ2-5; CDR3 protein: CASSLGGGRTIQETQYF; CDR3 DNA: TGCGCCAGCAGCTTGGGTGGGGGCCGAACAATACAAGAGACCCAGTACTTC
V gene: TRBV18; clone size: few; D gene: -; J gene: TRBJ1-3; CDR3 protein: CASSRTRGEDTIYF; CDR3 DNA: TGTGCCAGCTCACGGACCCGGGGTGAGGACACCATATATTTT
V gene: TRBV19; clone size: few; D gene: -; J gene: TRBJ1-1; CDR3 protein: CASMGASEAFF; CDR3 DNA: TGTGCCAGTATGGGGGCATCTGAAGCTTTCTTT
V gene: TRBV29-1; clone size: -; D gene: TRBD1; J gene: TRBJ1-4; CDR3 protein: CSGGTARNEKLFF; CDR3 DNA: TGCAGCGGAGGGACAGCACGAAATGAAAAACTGTTTTTT
V gene: TRBV7-2; clone size: once; D gene: TRBD1; J gene: TRBJ1-1; CDR3 protein: CASSRDRPNEAFF; CDR3 DNA: TGTGCCAGCAGCCGGGACAGACCGAATGAAGCTTTCTTT
V gene: TRBV15; clone size: -; D gene: -; J gene: TRBJ2-1; CDR3 protein: CATSSSTTIGSATSPNEQFF; CDR3 DNA: TGTGCCACCAGCAGCTCTACTACGATCGGGAGCGCGACATCTCCCAATGAGCAGTTCTTC
V gene: TRBV6-1; clone size: -; D gene: -; J gene: TRBJ2-7; CDR3 protein: CASSEAGRREQYF; CDR3 DNA: TGTGCCAGCAGTGAGGCAGGGAGGCGAGAGCAGTACTTC
V gene: TRBV9; clone size: -; D gene: TRBD1; J gene: TRBJ1-1; CDR3 protein: CASSVTGRGTEAFF; CDR3 DNA: TGTGCCAGCAGCGTAACAGGCAGGGGGACTGAAGCTTTCTTT
V gene: TRBV3-1/TRBV3-2; clone size: -; D gene: TRBD2; J gene: TRBJ2-1; CDR3 protein: CASSQGTSGMDEQFF; CDR3 DNA: TGTGCCAGCAGCCAAGGGACTAGCGGGATGGATGAGCAGTTCTTC
V gene: TRBV5-1; clone size: -; D gene: TRBD1; J gene: TRBJ1-1; CDR3 protein: CASSLVTGELSGTEAFF; CDR3 DNA: TGCGCCAGCAGCTTGGTAACAGGGGAACTTTCGGGCACTGAAGCTTTCTTT
V gene: TRBV6-5; clone size: -; D gene: -; J gene: TRBJ2-7; CDR3 protein: CASSYSTEEQYF; CDR3 DNA: TGTGCCAGCAGTTACTCGACTGAGGAGCAGTACTTC
V gene: TRBV19; clone size: -; D gene: -; J gene: TRBJ2-3; CDR3 protein: CASSVQTYTDTQYF; CDR3 DNA: TGTGCCAGTAGTGTACAGACCTACACAGATACGCAGTATTTT
V gene: TRBV6-2/TRBV6-3; clone size: -; D gene: TRBD1; J gene: TRBJ2-5; CDR3 protein: CASSQGQVQETQYF; CDR3 DNA: TGTGCCAGCAGCCAGGGACAGGTTCAAGAGACCCAGTACTTC
V gene: TRBV28; clone size: -; D gene: TRBD2; J gene: TRBJ2-1; CDR3 protein: CASSSPGLADYNEQFF; CDR3 DNA: TGTGCCAGCTCGAGTCCGGGACTAGCGGACTACAATGAGCAGTTCTTC